This entry is about one T cell receptor (beta chain). Method: immunoSEQ multiplex PCR; TCRdb's copy keeps in-frame clones and lacks some. The repertoire consists of 200,000 to 250,000 clones, with roughly 86% occurring once and the leading ten covering 10%. This record belongs to a study of blood T cell repertoires in COVID-19. Study at large: From T cells, B-cell-depleted T cells, or PBMCs came the material, which was cDNA or gDNA.

This CDR3 comprises 18 residues. V lost 1 base and J lost 5; bases outside the gene matches: 15. CDR1 LGHDT and CDR2 YNNKEL come from the germline V gene (reference sequence). The rearrangement uses TRBV3-1 (or the pseudogene TRBV3-2) and TRBJ1-2; 8 bases are a match to TRBD1. The sequence came from a man younger than 35 with acute COVID-19. Sequenced sample: PBMCs or T cells enriched from blood (not recorded which). The CDR3 DNA reads TGTGCCAGCAGCCAAGGCCCAACAACAGGGGGGGCGACGTATGGCTACACCTTC. Residues: CASSQGPTTGGATYGYTF.